This T cell receptor beta chain was profiled in a study of high-grade serous ovarian cancer treatment subgroups. Study background: On average, approximately 14,000 reads and 7,494 unique TCR beta rearrangements were obtained per sample.

V dropped 3 bases and J dropped 4 bases, with 10 bases sitting between them. CDR1 and CDR2 from the germline V gene are LNHNV and YYDKDF (reference sequence). The CDR3 extends over 15 amino acids. About this clone: Antigen unknown.

Only in-frame clones appear in the TCRdb table, and some are missing; sequencing was by immunoSEQ multiplex PCR. The sample has fewer than 4,500 clones; 68% are singletons. The tumor samples were collected prior to definitive surgery or chemotherapy. General study points: Only CDR3 was analyzed; CDR1 and CDR2 were not. Higher neoantigen levels went with greater TCR clonal relatedness. Repertoire similarity ranged roughly 0.1 to 0.85 between tumors of one patient.

This receptor was taken from a human donor with high-grade serous ovarian cancer. Sequenced: tumor tissue. V usage is TRBV15 and J usage is TRBJ2-6, with unresolved D. The CDR3 sequence is CATSSPPSGANVLTF. The DNA for the CDR3 is TGTGCCACCAGCAGCCCTCCTTCCGGGGCCAACGTCCTGACTTTC.